Each of the 27 T cell receptor beta chains below was sequenced from the same sample in a study of OX40 agonist ivuxolimab in advanced cancers. Generated by immunoSEQ multiplex PCR, the TCRdb table keeps only in-frame clones and is missing some. The sample shows some 50,000 clones, approximately 87% of them seen only once. Material: CD4+ or CD8+ T cells sorted from blood, obtained in a trial of the OX40 agonist ivuxolimab. These receptors were collected from an adult with an advanced solid tumor such as melanoma, head and neck, liver or kidney cancer.

This clone has a handful of counts. The V call is TRBV7-2, the J call TRBJ2-1; 8 bases are a match to TRBD1. The V gene end was trimmed by 1 base and the J gene end by 2 bases; junction bases not matched to a gene: 4. Germline lookup yields CDR1 SGHTA and CDR2 FQGNSA. CDR3 length: 16 amino acids. The chain's CDR3 is CASSLDRGVTYNEQFF. The DNA for the CDR3 is TGTGCCAGCAGCTTAGACAGGGGGGTCACCTACAATGAGCAGTTCTTC.

The chain combines TRBV19 with TRBJ2-1; the match to TRBD2 covers 8 bases. This CDR3 is built from 14 residues. Germline V CDR1 and CDR2: LNHDA, SQIVND (reference sequence). V shed 6 bases, J shed 5 bases, and the junction held 6 bases outside the gene matches. The CDR3 reads CASRQRESHNEQFF. For the CDR3, the DNA is TGTGCCAGTAGGCAGCGGGAGTCCCACAATGAGCAGTTCTTC.

V gene TRBV21-1 combines with J gene TRBJ2-7; the listed D gene, TRBD2, was not tested against the DNA. TRBV21-1 is annotated as a pseudogene. There are 12 residues in the CDR3. DNA for the CDR3: TGTGCCACGGGGGACGGGGCGGACGAGCAGTACTTC. As protein: CATGDGADEQYF.

This clone was found a few times. The V and J genes are TRBV5-8 and TRBJ2-1, with 11 bases identical to TRBD2. V lost 5 bases, J lost 6 bases, and 7 bases stayed unmatched. The CDR3 is made up of 15 amino acids. CDR1 and CDR2 (germline): SGHTS, YDEGEE. This CDR3 is CASRQGTSGRNEQFF. As DNA, the CDR3 is TGTGCCAGCAGACAGGGGACTAGCGGACGCAATGAGCAGTTCTTC.

V and J are TRBV18 and TRBJ1-6; 8 bases line up with TRBD1. This CDR3 contains 14 residues. The V segment lost 5 bases and the J segment 7 bases; nucleotides outside the gene matches: 4. The germline V gene has CDR1 KGHSH and CDR2 LQKENI. The CDR3 DNA reads as TGTGCCAGCTCAACGACAGGGGTGAATTCACCCCTCCACTTT. It is translated as CASSTTGVNSPLHF.

CDR3 residues: CASRVGTQETQYF. CDR3 in DNA: TGTGCCAGCAGAGTCGGGACACAAGAGACCCAGTACTTC. J is TRBJ2-5 and V is TRBV6-5; D may be TRBD1 (6 bases). Trimming left V 6 bases short and J 2 bases short, with 10 bases between. CDR1 and CDR2 from the germline V gene are MNHEY and SVGAGI. The CDR3 consists of 13 residues.

This clone was recorded a few times. The V gene is TRBV28, the J gene TRBJ1-6; 10 nucleotides match TRBD1. Germline V CDR1 and CDR2: MDHEN, SYDVKM. V lost 3 bases and J lost 6; bases outside the gene matches: 2. This CDR3 contains 15 residues. CDR3: CASSLGTGVNSPLHF. The CDR3 DNA reads TGTGCCAGCAGTTTGGGGACAGGGGTTAATTCACCCCTCCACTTT.

The chain recombines TRBV5-5 with TRBJ1-5; no reliable D call. V was shortened by 1 base and J by 0 bases, with 17 bases between the two germline ends. The CDR3 contains 18 residues. CDR1 SGHKS and CDR2 YYEKEE come from the germline V gene (reference sequence). CDR3 bases: TGTGCCAGCAGCTTGTATGGGCAGGTTGGTATTAGCAATCAGCCCCAGCATTTT. This sequence encodes CASSLYGQVGISNQPQHF.

As DNA, the CDR3 is TGTGCCAGTAAACCCCGGGGGGACAGGGGCACCGGGGAGCTGTTTTTT. As protein: CASKPRGDRGTGELFF. V is TRBV19 and J is TRBJ2-2; 10 bases line up with TRBD1. Germline V gene lookup returns CDR1 LNHDA and CDR2 SQIVND (reference sequence). V lost 7 bases to trimming and J lost 4 bases; unmatched junction nucleotides: 9. The CDR3 runs to 16 residues.

The chain recombines TRBV19 with TRBJ2-7, with TRBD2 as a possible D gene (5 bases). This CDR3 contains 11 residues. The V end lost 7 bases, the J end lost 3 bases, and 7 bases lay between the germline ends. The germline V gene has CDR1 LNHDA and CDR2 SQIVND (reference sequence). The CDR3 bases are TGTGCCAGTAACGGAGGCTACGAGCAGTACTTC. Translation gives CASNGGYEQYF.

This chain joins TRBV11-2 and TRBJ2-7, with 14 bases matching TRBD2. This CDR3 spans 15 amino acids. From germline, CDR1 is SGHAT and CDR2 FQNNGV. With V trimmed by 1 base and J by 6 bases, 2 bases remained unmatched. The chain's CDR3 is CASSLAGTSGGEQYF. CDR3 in DNA: TGTGCCAGCAGCTTAGCCGGGACTAGCGGGGGCGAGCAGTACTTC.

CDR3 coding DNA: TGTGCCAGCTCACCACCGAGCGGGGGGCGGCAAGAGACCCAGTACTTC. Protein product: CASSPPSGGRQETQYF. The genes are TRBV18 and TRBJ2-5; 9 positions agree with TRBD2. This CDR3 is 16 amino acids long. The germline V gene has CDR1 KGHSH and CDR2 LQKENI. J lost 2 bases, V lost 0 bases, and 4 bases had no gene match.

The gene calls are TRBV9 and TRBJ2-5; 7 nucleotides agree with TRBD2. The CDR3 spans 14 residues. CDR1 is SGDLS and CDR2 is YYNGEE in the germline V gene. The V gene end was trimmed by 0 bases and the J gene end by 3 bases; junction bases not matched to a gene: 2. The CDR3 sequence is CASSVASGKETQYF. CDR3 DNA: TGTGCCAGCAGCGTAGCGAGCGGGAAAGAGACCCAGTACTTC. Full variable domain (rest looked up from reference TRBV9 and TRBJ2-5): DSGVTQTPKHLITATGQRVTLRCSPRSGDLSVYWYQQSLDQGLQFLIQYYNGEERAKGNILERFSAQQFPDLHSELNLSSLELGDSALYFCASSVASGKETQYFGPGTRLLVL.

The J gene is TRBJ2-7, the V gene TRBV29-1; possibly TRBD1 for D (6 bases). The ends were cut back, 6 bases at V and 5 bases at J, with 11 bases in the middle. The CDR3 contains 11 residues. Germline V gives CDR1 SQVTM, CDR2 ANQGSEA. Here the CDR3 reads CSVHKGDEQYF. Here the CDR3 DNA reads TGCAGCGTCCATAAGGGGGACGAGCAGTACTTC.

This clone occurred once. The V and J genes are TRBV28 and TRBJ1-5; no clear D. V shed 2 bases and J shed 4 bases, with 6 bases lying between them. The CDR3 has 13 residues. Germline-derived CDR1 and CDR2 are MDHEN and SYDVKM. The CDR3 coding sequence is TGTGCCAGCAGTTTAGAGGTAAATCAGCCCCAGCATTTT. It specifies CASSLEVNQPQHF.

This clone showed up just once. V usage is TRBV19 and J usage is TRBJ2-1; no reliable D call. This CDR3 comprises 15 residues. Germline values: CDR1 LNHDA, CDR2 SQIVND (reference sequence). V was shortened by 7 bases and J by 1 base, with 14 bases between the two germline ends. This CDR3 reads CASTVGQVSYNEQFF. CDR3 coding DNA: TGTGCCAGTACCGTCGGGCAGGTGTCCTACAATGAGCAGTTCTTC.

The V call is TRBV7-8, the J call TRBJ2-7, with 7 bases identical to TRBD2. The CDR3 has 14 amino acids. In germline, CDR1 is SGHVS, CDR2 FQNEAQ. Losses at the gene ends were 5 bases for V and 3 bases for J; bases not matched to a gene: 7. CDR3 protein: CASSPREGNYEQYF. DNA of the CDR3: TGTGCCAGCAGCCCTAGGGAGGGGAACTACGAGCAGTACTTC.

The chain employs TRBV6-1 and TRBJ2-3, with 8 bases identical to TRBD2. CDR1 and CDR2 from the germline V gene are MNHNS and SASEGT. V trimming: 7 bases; J trimming: 3 bases; junction bases outside the gene matches: 9. The CDR3 sequence is 15 residues long. DNA of the CDR3: TGTGCCAGCACAGGGGATGTAGCGGGGACAGATACGCAGTATTTT. Translating gives CASTGDVAGTDTQYF.

The chain has TRBV6-4 and TRBJ2-7; 7 nucleotides agree with TRBD2. Germline lookup yields CDR1 MRHNA and CDR2 SNTAGT. V lost 3 bases to trimming and J lost 5 bases; unmatched junction nucleotides: 4. The length of the CDR3 is 13 residues. In nucleotides, the CDR3 is TGTGCCAGCAGTGAGGGAGGGAGCGACGAGCAGTACTTC. This codes for CASSEGGSDEQYF.

The chain joins TRBV6-1 to TRBJ2-7, with 7 bases that match TRBD1. The CDR3 is 13 residues long. After removal of 7 bases from V and 5 bases from J, the junction contained 8 bases not matched to a gene. Germline CDR1 is MNHNS and CDR2 is SASEGT. CDR3 sequence reads: CASTLTGSDEQYF. Written as DNA, the CDR3 is TGTGCCAGCACCTTGACAGGGAGCGACGAGCAGTACTTC.

The rearrangement links TRBV5-6 to TRBJ2-7, with 7 nucleotides matching TRBD1. V lost 2 bases, J lost 0 bases, and 5 bases stayed unmatched. The CDR3 has 15 amino acids. Germline lookup yields CDR1 SGHDT and CDR2 YYEEEE. The CDR3 nucleotides read TGTGCCAGCAGCTTACGGACAGGTTTCTCCTACGAGCAGTACTTC. Protein product: CASSLRTGFSYEQYF. The variable domain in full, completed from reference TRBV5-6 and TRBJ2-7, reads DAGVTQSPTHLIKTRGQQVTLRCSPKSGHDTVSWYQQALGQGPQFIFQYYEEEERQRGNFPDRFSGHQFPNYSSELNVNALLLGDSALYLCASSLRTGFSYEQYFGPGTRLTVT.

The rearrangement joins TRBV7-9 to TRBJ1-1; a weak D match, TRBD1 (6 bases). The CDR3 runs to 13 residues. Deletions cut 2 bases from V and 7 bases from J, with 11 bases between. CDR1 and CDR2 from the germline V gene are SEHNR and FQNEAQ (reference sequence). The CDR3 coding sequence is TGTGCCAGCAGCTTACAGGGGTGGGGTGAAGCTTTCTTT. Translated, it gives CASSLQGWGEAFF.

J is TRBJ2-3 and V is TRBV29-1; D assignment may be TRBD1 or TRBD2 (5 bases each). Germline CDR1 is SQVTM and CDR2 is ANQGSEA. CDR3 length: 14 amino acids. V shed 6 bases and J shed 0 bases, with 13 bases lying between them. The chain's CDR3 is CSVGAGSSTDTQYF. The DNA of the CDR3 is TGCAGCGTCGGGGCGGGTTCGAGCACAGATACGCAGTATTTT.

CDR3 amino acids: CASSLIRVNTEAFF. CDR3 bases: TGTGCCAGCAGCTTGATCCGGGTGAACACTGAAGCTTTCTTT. The gene calls are TRBV5-6 and TRBJ1-1, with D unresolved. V gave up 1 base and J gave up 0 bases, with 7 bases separating them. Germline V gives CDR1 SGHDT, CDR2 YYEEEE. The CDR3 loop spans 14 amino acids.

This sequence joins TRBV18 and TRBJ2-1, with TRBD1 matching 9 bases. V gave up 6 bases and J gave up 5 bases; unmatched junction bases: 11. Germline V gene sequence: CDR1 KGHSH, CDR2 LQKENI. The CDR3 runs 16 residues. As DNA, the CDR3 is TGTGCCAGCTCCAACTCAGGACAGGGGCTTAACAATGAGCAGTTCTTC. Protein sequence: CASSNSGQGLNNEQFF.

The CDR3 reads CASNDRSGSGNTIYF. The CDR3 coding sequence is TGTGCCAGCAACGACAGGTCGGGCTCTGGAAACACCATATATTTT. This sequence joins TRBV6-6 and TRBJ1-3; a weak D match, TRBD1 (6 bases). The CDR3 is made up of 15 amino acids. CDR1 and CDR2 (germline): MNHNY, SVGAGI (reference sequence). The V end was cut by 7 bases, the J end by 0 bases, with 13 bases between.

The genes are TRBV5-8 and TRBJ2-1, with 8 positions matching TRBD1. This CDR3 has 15 residues. Germline V gene data show CDR1 as SGHTS and CDR2 as YDEGEE. The junction had 6 bases not matched to a gene; V was cut back by 1 base and J by 6 bases. CDR3 protein: CASSLNQGAGNEQFF. The CDR3 bases are TGTGCCAGCAGCTTGAATCAGGGGGCCGGCAATGAGCAGTTCTTC.